Below are 15 T cell receptor beta chains sequenced from a single sample in a study of neurological immune-mediated disorders. One entry per CDR3 protein results from TCRdb running MiXCR on the 5' RACE reads. The sample shows about 50,000 distinct CDR3 sequences, around 3.1% of them seen only once. Input material: PBMCs. The receptor source for this set is a middle-aged man with multiple sclerosis.

In this sample, this clonotype turned up many times. The chain joins TRBV6-6 to TRBJ2-7, with D unclear. Between the trimmed V and J ends, which lost 0 bases and 3 bases, there was a span of 6 bases. From germline, CDR1 is MNHNY and CDR2 SVGAGI (reference sequence). The length of the CDR3 is 13 residues. Here the CDR3 DNA reads TGTGCCAGCAGTTACTCGGAACTCTACGAGCAGTACTTC. Its translation: CASSYSELYEQYF.

This clonotype was seen at least ten times. The V call is TRBV7-6, the J call TRBJ1-5; 7 nucleotides match TRBD1. Losses at the gene ends were 1 base for V and 2 bases for J; bases not matched to a gene: 8. The CDR3 extends over 17 amino acids. Germline V CDR1 and CDR2: SGHVS, FNYEAQ. The chain's CDR3 is CASSLGGGPGGNQPQHF. CDR3 in DNA: TGTGCCAGCAGCTTAGGAGGGGGCCCTGGTGGCAATCAGCCCCAGCATTTT.

The gene calls are TRBV12-3 or TRBV12-4 and TRBJ1-4; D possibly corresponds to TRBD1 (5 bases). Trimming removed 3 bases at V and 7 bases at J, with 9 bases between. The CDR3 is made up of 13 amino acids. CDR3: CASSLHGAEKLFF. CDR3 DNA sequence: TGTGCCAGCAGTTTGCACGGGGCTGAAAAACTGTTTTTT.

This clonotype has at least ten counts. V usage is TRBV10-3 and J usage is TRBJ1-1; D is ambiguous. Trimming left V 0 bases short and J 2 bases short, with 7 bases between. Germline CDR1 reads ENHRY; CDR2 reads SYGVKD. This CDR3 has 14 amino acids. DNA for the CDR3: TGTGCCATCAGTGAGTCCGGGTTAAACACTGAAGCTTTCTTT. It translates to CAISESGLNTEAFF.

The V gene is TRBV29-1, the J gene TRBJ2-1; D not resolved. Germline assignment: CDR1 SQVTM and CDR2 ANQGSEA. This CDR3 spans 13 amino acids. Between the trimmed V and J ends, which lost 6 bases and 3 bases, there was a span of 12 bases. Written as DNA, the CDR3 is TGCAGCGTCCGGCGTGGGATCTACAATGAGCAGTTCTTC. Protein: CSVRRGIYNEQFF.

This clonotype counts as medium-sized. The chain uses TRBV12-3 or TRBV12-4 and TRBJ2-7, with TRBD1 as a possible D gene (5 bases). V was pared by 7 bases and J by 5 bases, with 12 bases between. The CDR3 runs 12 residues. The CDR3 reads CASNSGNHEQYF. In DNA form, the CDR3 reads TGTGCCAGCAACTCAGGGAACCACGAGCAGTACTTC.

This clonotype has at least ten counts. J is TRBJ1-5 and V is TRBV6-1, with D unresolved. CDR1 and CDR2 from the germline V gene are MNHNS and SASEGT. There are 13 residues in the CDR3. Trimming took off 6 bases at V and 1 base at J, with 7 bases between the two ends. The CDR3: CASRGLSNQPQHF. CDR3 DNA: TGTGCCAGCAGGGGATTAAGCAATCAGCCCCAGCATTTT.

This clonotype has at least ten counts. The gene calls are TRBV12-3 or TRBV12-4 and TRBJ2-7; the D is unclear. The CDR3 runs to 14 residues. Trimming left V 1 base short and J 2 bases short, with 9 bases between. The CDR3 sequence: CASSLGTQAYEQYF. The CDR3 DNA reads TGTGCCAGCAGTTTAGGGACCCAAGCCTACGAGCAGTACTTC.

This clonotype occurred many times. The chain joins TRBV6-2 or TRBV6-3 to TRBJ1-4, with 8 bases lining up with TRBD1. This CDR3 region has 14 residues. V was pared by 5 bases and J by 8 bases, with 7 bases of the junction left unmatched. Germline V gives CDR1 MNHEY, CDR2 SVGEGT. The CDR3 is CASSLRTGPEKLFF. The CDR3 DNA reads TGTGCCAGCAGTCTTCGGACAGGGCCCGAAAAACTGTTTTTT.

This clonotype was counted many times. The genes are TRBV6-5 and TRBJ1-4; 7 nucleotides line up with TRBD1. Per the germline V gene, CDR1 is MNHEY and CDR2 is SVGAGI. The CDR3 runs 15 residues. The trim removed 2 bases at V and 5 bases at J, leaving 5 bases unmatched. CDR3 amino acids: CASSYAGTANEKLFF. For the CDR3, the DNA is TGTGCCAGCAGTTACGCCGGGACAGCGAATGAAAAACTGTTTTTT.

This clonotype was observed at least ten times. The CDR3: CSVAGDSSSYEQYF. The CDR3 nucleotides read TGCAGCGTTGCGGGGGACTCAAGCTCCTACGAGCAGTACTTC. This chain uses TRBV29-1 with TRBJ2-7, with a possible D match to TRBD2 (6 bases). Trimming took off 4 bases at V and 0 bases at J, with 13 bases between the two ends. Germline V gene lookup returns CDR1 SQVTM and CDR2 ANQGSEA. This CDR3 is built from 14 residues.

At least ten counts were recorded for this clonotype. V and J are TRBV5-5 and TRBJ2-7; D gene uncertain. Trimming cost V 2 bases and J 0 bases, with 12 bases left between them. The CDR3 has 15 amino acids. CDR1 SGHKS and CDR2 YYEKEE come from the germline V gene (reference sequence). DNA for the CDR3: TGTGCCAGCAGCTTCTATGACCGGAGCTCCTACGAGCAGTACTTC. Protein product: CASSFYDRSSYEQYF.

In its sample, this clonotype was seen many times. The chain links TRBV27 to TRBJ2-7; TRBD1 aligns across 7 bases. Germline CDR1 is MNHEY and CDR2 is SMNVEV (reference sequence). This CDR3 spans 13 amino acids. Trimming cost V 6 bases and J 3 bases; bases outside gene matches: 5. The CDR3 DNA is TGTGCCAGCAGCCGGGACAGCTTCTACGAGCAGTACTTC. It specifies CASSRDSFYEQYF.

This chain uses TRBV6-6 with TRBJ2-3; D unresolved. Trimming removed 0 bases from V and 1 base from J, with 8 bases in between. Germline lookup yields CDR1 MNHNY and CDR2 SVGAGI (reference sequence). The CDR3 is 15 residues long. The CDR3 coding sequence is TGTGCCAGCAGTTACTCCACGACTGGCACAGATACGCAGTATTTT. Translated: CASSYSTTGTDTQYF.

This clonotype was counted at least ten times. Just one base apart from a much larger clone, this may be a read error. The chain combines TRBV20-1 with TRBJ1-1; D is unclear. Germline CDR1 is DFQATT and CDR2 is SNEGSKA (reference sequence). The CDR3 length is 15 residues. CDR3 sequence: CSAREPGNMNTEAFF. The CDR3 DNA sequence: TGCAGTGCTCGAGAACCGGGAAACATGAACACTGAAGCTTTCTTT.